The rows below give T cell receptor beta chains drawn from one sample of a study of T cells after somatic rescue of genetic block. Measured with immunoSEQ multiplex PCR; TCRdb has only the in-frame clones, and not every one. The data contain approximately 65,000 clones, 85% to 95% of them singletons. Specimen: peripheral blood mononuclear cells (PBMCs). Receptor source: a man between 40 and 49 years old. Both conserved end residues are part of each CDR3. Size is omitted from some rows. Given values are once, few, many or a class for expanded clones.

J	size	V	CDR3
TRBJ2-7	.	TRBV27	CASTLQGAYGPKYF
TRBJ2-7	once	TRBV6-5	CASSYRYEQYF
TRBJ2-7	.	TRBV7-8	CASSLAGQSYEQYF
TRBJ1-3	.	TRBV5-6	CASSFGQGARGNTIYF
TRBJ2-5	once	TRBV28	CASSLVRREKETQYF
TRBJ2-5	once	TRBV5-1	CASRTGLNQETQYF
TRBJ1-5	few	TRBV6-7	CASSPNRTGKPNQPQHF
TRBJ1-5	.	TRBV30	CAWRQDSNQPQHF
TRBJ2-7	.	TRBV5-1	CASSLDGGYEQYF
TRBJ2-7	.	TRBV4-2	CASSQEEGWAYEQYF
TRBJ1-2	few	TRBV5-1	CASSLEQNYGYTF
TRBJ2-7	.	TRBV6-1	CASMGFEGYEQYF
TRBJ2-7	.	TRBV5-1	CASGQGTYEQYF
TRBJ2-7	.	TRBV6-1	CASSVVRGDEQYF
TRBJ1-4	.	TRBV11-2	CASSLEGGGNEKLFF
TRBJ1-4	.	TRBV7-9	CASSPGQGNEKLFF
TRBJ2-2	.	TRBV6-4	CASSDGHTGELFF
TRBJ2-1	.	TRBV7-8	CASSRSPTLKANNEQFF
TRBJ2-5	.	TRBV7-2	CASSQDSGETQYF
TRBJ2-3	few	TRBV19	CASSGRALDTQYF
TRBJ1-1	.	TRBV13	CASSLDGEGNTEAFF
TRBJ2-7	.	TRBV7-9	CASSQWSYEQYF
TRBJ2-3	.	TRBV7-8	CASSPRTRAGLYF
TRBJ2-7	.	TRBV18	CASSPELAAREQYF
TRBJ2-7	.	TRBV28	CASSSGRYEQYF
TRBJ2-5	.	TRBV9	CASSVEPSWKTQYF
TRBJ2-3	.	TRBV19	CASSIADRVPDTQYF
TRBJ2-5	.	TRBV5-1	CASSLGRGGETQYF
TRBJ2-7	once	TRBV7-8	CASSLRVSKAGYEQYF
TRBJ2-1	.	TRBV27	CASSRTAYNEQFF
TRBJ2-1	.	TRBV6-1	CASRPGPSASEQFF
TRBJ2-7	once	TRBV10-1	CASSERSSGEQYF
TRBJ2-7	.	TRBV10-1	CASSEQSSWSEQYF
TRBJ1-6	once	TRBV30	CAWGRNSPLHF
TRBJ2-7	.	TRBV7-9	CASSPAGGTSRYEQYF